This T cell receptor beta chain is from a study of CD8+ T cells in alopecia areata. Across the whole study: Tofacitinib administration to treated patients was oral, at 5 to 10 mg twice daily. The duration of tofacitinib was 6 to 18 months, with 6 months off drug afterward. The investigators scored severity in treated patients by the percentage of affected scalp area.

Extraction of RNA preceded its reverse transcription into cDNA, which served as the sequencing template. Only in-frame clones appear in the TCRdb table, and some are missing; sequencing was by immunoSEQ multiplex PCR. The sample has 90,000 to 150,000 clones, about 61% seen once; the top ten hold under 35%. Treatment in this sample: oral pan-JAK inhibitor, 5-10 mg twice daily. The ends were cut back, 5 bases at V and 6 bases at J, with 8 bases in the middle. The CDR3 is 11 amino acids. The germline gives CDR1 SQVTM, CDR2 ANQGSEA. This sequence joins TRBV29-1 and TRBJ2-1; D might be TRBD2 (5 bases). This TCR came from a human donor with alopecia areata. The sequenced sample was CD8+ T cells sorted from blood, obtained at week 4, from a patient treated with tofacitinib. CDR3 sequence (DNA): TGCAGCGTTCCGGGATCCAATGAGCAGTTCTTC. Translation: CSVPGSNEQFF.